A single sample gave rise to the 12 T cell receptor beta chains below, sequenced in a study of blood T cell repertoires in COVID-19 (dated by TCRdb to 2018 to 2020). Receptor amplification or capture employed the immunoSEQ multiplex PCR assay. TCRdb stores this immuneACCESS table with in-frame sequences only. Part of the clones is absent; in the studies checked, under half of the shortfall reflects unresolved V genes, and no reason is known for the rest. The sample data list around 200,000 clones, and around four fifths of these were observed just once. The top ten clonotypes cover 6.5% to 9% of the sample. The source material was peripheral blood. Receptors originate from a woman between 35 and 50 years old with COVID-19, enrolled during active disease.

On this clone: Sequence at one end of the junction differs from germline and may be a read error. The rearrangement links TRBV6-1 to TRBJ2-7; D might be TRBD1 (5 bases). Germline loops: CDR1 MNHNS, CDR2 SASEGT. CDR3 size: 14 residues. The CDR3 sequence: CASSQASGFYEQYF. CDR3 DNA: TGTGCCAGCAGTCAAGCCTCAGGGTTCTACGAGCAGTACTTC.

Notes on this clone: A junction boundary mismatches the germline segment, possibly from a read error. The chain has TRBV30 and TRBJ2-7, with D possibly matching TRBD1 (5 bases). From germline, CDR1 is GTSNPN and CDR2 SVGIG (reference sequence). The CDR3 contains 9 residues. The CDR3 coding sequence is TGTGCCTGGAGTGTCAGGGCCCACTTC. It codes for CAWSVRAHF.

This clone appeared a few times. The V and J genes are TRBV7-6 and TRBJ2-2; 9 positions match TRBD2. The length of the CDR3 is 19 residues. J gave up 0 bases and V 4 bases, and 12 bases lay outside the gene matches. The germline V gene has CDR1 SGHVS and CDR2 FNYEAQ. As DNA, the CDR3 is TGTGCCAGCAGCTCTCTAGCGGGGTTCCCCGATACGAACACCGGGGAGCTGTTTTTT. Translated: CASSSLAGFPDTNTGELFF.

The chain recombines TRBV7-2 with TRBJ2-7; 9 bases align to TRBD2. The CDR3 extends over 16 amino acids. V was pared by 4 bases and J by 0 bases, with 7 bases of the junction left unmatched. Germline V lookup: CDR1 SGHTA, CDR2 FQGNSA. The CDR3 coding sequence is TGTGCCAGCAGCTCGTATAGACTAGCGGTCTCCTACGAGCAGTACTTC. It encodes CASSSYRLAVSYEQYF.

The chain is built from TRBV5-4 and TRBJ1-2; D perhaps matches TRBD1 (6 bases). The V end lost 0 bases, the J end lost 4 bases, and 10 bases lay between the germline ends. The CDR3 is 14 residues long. CDR1 is SGHNT and CDR2 is YYREEE in the germline V gene (reference sequence). The chain's CDR3 is CASSLDRDPYGYTF. In DNA, the CDR3 is TGTGCCAGCAGCTTGGACAGGGATCCCTATGGCTACACCTTC.

This clone was found once. The rearrangement uses TRBV27 and TRBJ2-6; 7 bases match TRBD1. The CDR3 length is 19 residues. J gave up 0 bases and V 4 bases, and 12 bases lay outside the gene matches. Germline lookup yields CDR1 MNHEY and CDR2 SMNVEV (reference sequence). The CDR3: CASSSPQGRGLSGANVLTF. CDR3 in DNA: TGTGCCAGCAGTTCCCCACAGGGAAGGGGGCTCTCTGGGGCCAACGTCCTGACTTTC.

The chain combines TRBV5-1 with TRBJ1-2; no definite D call. V shed 6 bases and J shed 8 bases, with 14 bases lying between them. CDR1 and CDR2 (germline): SGHRS, YFSETQ. The CDR3 is 12 residues long. The DNA for the CDR3 is TGCGCCAGCACCGGGAGCCTGGGAGGCTACACCTTC. As protein: CASTGSLGGYTF.

The chain combines TRBV6-5 with TRBJ2-7; D perhaps matches TRBD2 (5 bases). V gave up 8 bases and J gave up 5 bases, with 16 bases separating them. This CDR3 region has 13 residues. Germline assignment: CDR1 MNHEY and CDR2 SVGAGI. In nucleotides, the CDR3 is TGTGCCAGCCCGGCTAGCTTGGGCCACGAGCAGTACTTC. Its translation is CASPASLGHEQYF.

The rearrangement links TRBV27 to TRBJ2-3, with TRBD2 as a possible D gene (6 bases). This CDR3 comprises 16 residues. Germline CDR1 and CDR2: MNHEY and SMNVEV (reference sequence). The germline V and J ends were trimmed by 6 bases and 1 base, with 17 bases remaining between them. The CDR3 loop reads CASRLSEGFRTDTQYF. DNA for the CDR3: TGTGCCAGCAGGCTCTCGGAGGGGTTCCGCACAGATACGCAGTATTTT.

The sample holds a few counts of this clone. The rearrangement uses TRBV7-9 and TRBJ2-3; D is unresolved. The CDR3 is 14 amino acids. Trimming took off 5 bases at V and 4 bases at J, with 13 bases between the two ends. From germline, CDR1 is SEHNR and CDR2 FQNEAQ (reference sequence). The CDR3: CASSQVVLADTQYF. CDR3 nucleotides: TGTGCCAGCAGCCAGGTCGTGTTGGCAGATACGCAGTATTTT. Together with reference TRBV7-9 and TRBJ2-3, the CDR3 gives the full variable domain: DTGVSQNPRHKITKRGQNVTFRCDPISEHNRLYWYRQTLGQGPEFLTYFQNEAQLEKSRLLSDRFSAERPKGSFSTLEIQRTEQGDSAMYLCASSQVVLADTQYFGPGTRLTVL.

This clone has only one observation. The V gene is TRBV27, the J gene TRBJ1-1; 7 nucleotides agree with TRBD1. Germline CDR1 is MNHEY and CDR2 is SMNVEV (reference sequence). This CDR3 comprises 13 residues. The V gene end was trimmed by 9 bases and the J gene end by 4 bases; junction bases not matched to a gene: 8. This CDR3 is CASHGTVGTEAFF. CDR3 DNA sequence: TGTGCCAGTCACGGGACAGTTGGCACTGAAGCTTTCTTT.

V gene TRBV10-3 combines with J gene TRBJ2-7; 9 bases map to TRBD1. The CDR3 has 20 amino acids. V shed 8 bases and J 5 bases; nucleotides not matched to a gene: 28. Germline lookup yields CDR1 ENHRY and CDR2 SYGVKD. The chain's CDR3 is CAISLYSPGQGREGCHEQYF. The CDR3 DNA follows: TGTGCCATCTCACTCTATTCTCCGGGACAGGGAAGGGAAGGATGCCACGAGCAGTACTTC.